The 32 T cell receptor beta chains below all came from one sample that was sequenced in a study of identical twins. TCRdb re-called the 5' RACE reads through MiXCR, storing one row per CDR3 protein. The data show some 440,000 distinct CDR3 sequences, with roughly 26% seen just once and 2.5% to 3.5% held by the top ten. Separately, the same data were catalogued under a study of T cells expressing NK-cell markers.

Sequenced material: CD4+ T cells sorted from blood. The receptors were gathered from a woman aged 18-30 years in good health.

The chain links TRBV7-6 to TRBJ2-1; 8 bases are a match to TRBD2. From germline, CDR1 is SGHVS and CDR2 FNYEAQ. V trimming: 2 bases; J trimming: 0 bases; junction bases outside the gene matches: 3. The CDR3 is made up of 16 amino acids. For the CDR3, the DNA is TGTGCCAGCAGCTTAATGAGCGGGAGCTCCTACAATGAGCAGTTCTTC. It yields the protein CASSLMSGSSYNEQFF.

The V and J genes are TRBV5-1 and TRBJ2-5; 7 bases agree with TRBD1. This CDR3 contains 13 residues. CDR1 SGHRS and CDR2 YFSETQ come from the germline V gene. With 7 bases clipped from V and 2 bases from J, the junction kept 5 bases outside the gene matches. DNA for the CDR3: TGCGCCAGCGGTCGGGACAGTCAAGAGACCCAGTACTTC. It encodes CASGRDSQETQYF.

This chain's CDR3 is CASRLSGGSVSDTQYF. The CDR3 coding sequence is TGTGCCAGCAGACTCTCCGGCGGGTCGGTATCAGATACGCAGTATTTT. V is TRBV6-1 and J is TRBJ2-3, with TRBD2 as a possible D gene (5 bases). The length of the CDR3 is 16 residues. CDR1 is MNHNS and CDR2 is SASEGT in the germline V gene. V was trimmed by 6 bases and J by 4 bases, leaving 20 bases between them.

This sequence joins TRBV5-1 and TRBJ2-7, with a weak D call TRBD2 (5 bases). The germline V gene has CDR1 SGHRS and CDR2 YFSETQ. This CDR3 region has 15 residues. With 6 bases removed from V and 2 bases from J, the gap between germline ends came to 18 bases. The CDR3: CASNGGMVRTYEQYF. The CDR3 bases are TGCGCCAGCAACGGAGGAATGGTCAGGACCTACGAGCAGTACTTC. The variable domain in full, with the rest retrieved from reference TRBV5-1 and TRBJ2-7, is KAGVTQTPRYLIKTRGQQVTLSCSPISGHRSVSWYQQTPGQGLQFLFEYFSETQRNKGNFPGRFSGRQFSNSRSEMNVSTLELGDSALYLCASNGGMVRTYEQYFGPGTRLTVT.

Only a few counts were recorded for this clonotype. The chain couples TRBV5-1 to TRBJ2-3; no firm D call. V shed 5 bases and J shed 0 bases, with 13 bases lying between them. The CDR3 consists of 15 residues. Germline V gene data show CDR1 as SGHRS and CDR2 as YFSETQ. Written as DNA, the CDR3 is TGCGCCAGCAGACTGACTTCCGTGAGCACAGATACGCAGTATTTT. This codes for CASRLTSVSTDTQYF.

The J gene is TRBJ2-5, the V gene TRBV6-1, with 7 bases aligning to TRBD2. The CDR3 consists of 13 residues. CDR1 and CDR2 (germline): MNHNS, SASEGT. V lost 6 bases and J lost 7; bases outside the gene matches: 8. The CDR3 sequence is CASSAGELGTQYF. The CDR3 DNA reads as TGTGCCAGCAGCGCGGGAGAGTTGGGGACCCAGTACTTC.

This clonotype was recorded a few times. This chain links TRBV5-1 with TRBJ1-1, with D maybe TRBD1 (6 bases). Looked up from germline, CDR1 is SGHRS and CDR2 is YFSETQ. V lost 7 bases and J 1 base, leaving 17 bases between the germline ends. The CDR3 contains 15 residues. CDR3 region: CASRLSGGPNTEAFF. The CDR3 nucleotides read TGCGCCAGCCGACTCTCTGGGGGCCCGAACACTGAAGCTTTCTTT.

This clonotype was seen at least ten times. At one of its ends the junction is not consistent with the germline gene, which may arise from a read error. The rearrangement links TRBV11-2 to TRBJ2-1, with a weak D call TRBD2 (6 bases). CDR1 and CDR2 (germline): SGHAT, FQNNGV. The CDR3 runs 14 residues. The CDR3 sequence is CASSLDPTSRVAVF. Written as DNA, the CDR3 is TGTGCCAGCAGCTTAGACCCCACTAGCAGAGTGGCGGTCTTC. Using reference TRBV11-2 and TRBJ2-1 for the parts outside the CDR3, the full variable domain is EAGVAQSPRYKIIEKRQSVAFWCNPISGHATLYWYQQILGQGPKLLIQFQNNGVVDDSQLPKDRFSAERLKGVDSTLKIQPAKLEDSAVYLCASSLDPTSRVAVFGPGTRLTVL.

The J gene is TRBJ2-5, the V gene TRBV20-1; D not certain. Trimming took 3 bases from V and 5 from J, leaving 19 bases between them. This CDR3 is 15 amino acids long. Germline assignment: CDR1 DFQATT and CDR2 SNEGSKA (reference sequence). CDR3 amino acids: CSARGIRPVEETQYF. In DNA form, the CDR3 reads TGCAGTGCTAGGGGGATCCGCCCCGTTGAGGAGACCCAGTACTTC.

Only a few counts were recorded for this clonotype. The rearrangement uses TRBV29-1 and TRBJ1-1; D gene ambiguous. This CDR3 contains 14 residues. V was pared by 4 bases and J by 0 bases, with 12 bases between. Germline CDR1 reads SQVTM; CDR2 reads ANQGSEA. The CDR3 sequence is CSVVWGTMNTEAFF. CDR3 bases: TGCAGCGTTGTATGGGGAACGATGAACACTGAAGCTTTCTTT. Variable domain in full (rest from reference TRBV29-1 and TRBJ1-1): SAVISQKPSRDICQRGTSLTIQCQVDSQVTMMFWYRQQPGQSLTLIATANQGSEATYESGFVIDKFPISRPNLTFSTLTVSNMSPEDSSIYLCSVVWGTMNTEAFFGQGTRLTVV.

This chain links TRBV11-2 with TRBJ2-5; weak D call: TRBD2 (6 bases). The V and J ends lost 0 bases and 7 bases respectively, with 9 bases between them. The length of the CDR3 is 13 residues. CDR1 is SGHAT, CDR2 FQNNGV, per germline. The CDR3 loop reads CASSLEPGGTQYF. CDR3 coding DNA: TGTGCCAGCAGCTTAGAACCCGGGGGGACCCAGTACTTC.

This clonotype was seen only a few times. V gene TRBV7-9 combines with J gene TRBJ1-6, with D maybe TRBD1 (5 bases). There are 15 residues in the CDR3. Trimming pared 2 bases from V and 5 bases from J, leaving 10 bases between. CDR1 SEHNR and CDR2 FQNEAQ come from the germline V gene (reference sequence). In nucleotides, the CDR3 is TGTGCCAGCAGCTTATGGGACCCTAATAATTCACCCCTCCACTTT. It yields the protein CASSLWDPNNSPLHF.

The rearrangement joins TRBV7-8 to TRBJ1-5; tentatively, D is TRBD1 (6 bases). V lost 5 bases, J lost 0 bases, and 20 bases lay in between. Germline CDR1 SGHVS, CDR2 FQNEAQ. This CDR3 is 18 amino acids long. The CDR3 sequence: CASSPVQGAGYSNQPQHF. The CDR3 DNA reads TGTGCCAGCAGCCCAGTACAGGGAGCGGGGTATAGCAATCAGCCCCAGCATTTT.

This sequence joins TRBV12-3 or TRBV12-4 and TRBJ2-2, with TRBD2 matching over 14 bases. The junction had 8 bases not matched to a gene; V was cut back by 6 bases and J by 5 bases. The CDR3 extends over 17 amino acids. Here the CDR3 reads CASSQGLAGVLTGELFF. CDR3 coding DNA: TGTGCCAGCAGCCAGGGACTAGCGGGAGTACTTACCGGGGAGCTGTTTTTT.

V usage is TRBV12-3 or TRBV12-4 and J usage is TRBJ2-3; 8 bases are a match to TRBD2. V lost 4 bases to trimming and J lost 2 bases; unmatched junction nucleotides: 8. This CDR3 has 16 residues. The CDR3 DNA is TGTGCCAGCAGTTCCCAGGGACTAGTCGTCACAGATACGCAGTATTTT. Its translation: CASSSQGLVVTDTQYF.

This clonotype is a singleton in its sample. This chain joins TRBV20-1 and TRBJ2-1; tentative D call: TRBD1 (6 bases). This CDR3 is built from 13 residues. V was trimmed by 0 bases and J by 12 bases, leaving 15 bases between them. Germline CDR1 reads DFQATT; CDR2 reads SNEGSKA (reference sequence). The CDR3 loop reads CSARDSRQAVQFF. CDR3 nucleotides: TGCAGTGCTAGAGATAGTCGACAGGCTGTGCAGTTCTTC.

The V call is TRBV6-5, the J call TRBJ2-7; D is perhaps TRBD1 (5 bases). CDR3 length: 14 residues. The germline V and J ends were trimmed by 5 bases and 3 bases, with 14 bases remaining between them. CDR1 and CDR2 from the germline V gene are MNHEY and SVGAGI. The CDR3 sequence is CASSTDSYLYEQYF. The CDR3, as DNA: TGTGCCAGCAGTACCGACAGCTATCTCTACGAGCAGTACTTC.

J is TRBJ2-5 and V is TRBV24-1; D assignment may be TRBD1 or TRBD2 (5 bases each). Trimming took 5 bases from V and 3 from J, leaving 12 bases between them. Germline loops: CDR1 KGHDR, CDR2 SFDVKD. The CDR3 consists of 14 residues. The chain's CDR3 is CATSAGTHKETQYF. The CDR3 DNA reads TGTGCCACCAGTGCCGGGACCCACAAAGAGACCCAGTACTTC.

This clonotype was observed a few times. V usage is TRBV20-1 and J usage is TRBJ1-2; no definite D call. The CDR3 has 9 residues. Trimming removed 6 bases from V and 6 bases from J, with 5 bases in between. Per the germline V gene, CDR1 is DFQATT and CDR2 is SNEGSKA (reference sequence). The CDR3 bases are TGCAGTGCCAAGAATGGCTACACCTTC. It encodes CSAKNGYTF.

The gene calls are TRBV10-3 and TRBJ2-7, with no clear D. Germline V gene sequence: CDR1 ENHRY, CDR2 SYGVKD. The CDR3 totals 13 residues. Trimming stripped 0 bases from V and 3 bases from J, with 6 bases between. CDR3 nucleotide sequence: TGTGCCATCAGTGAGTCCCTCATCTACGAGCAGTACTTC. Its translation: CAISESLIYEQYF.

There are a few counts of this clonotype. The CDR3 bases are TGTGCCAGCAGCTTAGAGAGGGGGAGCTCCTACGAGCAGTACTTC. Encoded protein: CASSLERGSSYEQYF. The gene calls are TRBV7-2 and TRBJ2-7; tentatively, D is TRBD1 (6 bases). The CDR3 sequence is 15 residues long. Trimming left V 1 base short and J 0 bases short, with 10 bases between. CDR1 and CDR2 from the germline V gene are SGHTA and FQGNSA.

V and J are TRBV5-1 and TRBJ2-1; TRBD2 aligns across 11 bases. Germline CDR1 reads SGHRS; CDR2 reads YFSETQ. The CDR3 extends over 17 amino acids. With V trimmed by 5 bases and J by 3 bases, 10 bases remained unmatched. CDR3 DNA: TGCGCCAGCAGTGTGGAGGCTAGCGGGAGGCTCTACAATGAGCAGTTCTTC. It codes for CASSVEASGRLYNEQFF.

This clonotype was counted only a few times. This chain links TRBV12-3 or TRBV12-4 with TRBJ2-3; no definite D call. The germline V and J ends were trimmed by 3 bases and 5 bases, with 12 bases remaining between them. This CDR3 is 14 amino acids long. CDR3 loop: CASSFDPGRDTQYF. In nucleotides, the CDR3 is TGTGCCAGCAGTTTTGACCCCGGGCGAGATACGCAGTATTTT.

This clonotype has more than one count but fewer than ten. J is TRBJ2-7 and V is TRBV4-3, with TRBD2 identical over 9 bases. Germline V CDR1 and CDR2: LGHNA, YSLEER. The CDR3 consists of 18 residues. J lost 4 bases, V lost 0 bases, and 13 bases had no gene match. CDR3 protein: CASSQEGPPSGVLYEQYF. The CDR3 nucleotides read TGCGCCAGCAGCCAAGAAGGTCCCCCTAGCGGGGTTCTTTACGAGCAGTACTTC.

This clonotype has just a few counts. The chain employs TRBV10-3 and TRBJ2-5; D unclear. Per the germline V gene, CDR1 is ENHRY and CDR2 is SYGVKD. The V end lost 4 bases, the J end lost 2 bases, and 14 bases lay between the germline ends. CDR3 length: 15 residues. CDR3 coding DNA: TGTGCCATCAGTGGGCAAGGCGATGAACAAGAGACCCAGTACTTC. It codes for CAISGQGDEQETQYF.

The V and J genes are TRBV20-1 and TRBJ2-2; 16 bases match TRBD2. The V gene's germline CDR1 is DFQATT and CDR2 SNEGSKA (reference sequence). The ends lost 5 bases at V and 9 bases at J; junction bases unmatched: 9. The CDR3 is made up of 16 amino acids. The CDR3 DNA reads TGCAGTGCTTTTGACGGGACTAGCGGGAGGGCCCGGGAGCTGTTTTTT. Its protein is CSAFDGTSGRARELFF.

The chain couples TRBV9 to TRBJ2-3; the D is unclear. The CDR3 spans 15 residues. V lost 4 bases, J lost 2 bases, and 14 bases lay in between. Germline loops: CDR1 SGDLS, CDR2 YYNGEE. CDR3 nucleotide sequence: TGTGCCAGCAGCCGACTCGACGGATTCACAGATACGCAGTATTTT. This codes for CASSRLDGFTDTQYF. Together with reference TRBV9 and TRBJ2-3, the CDR3 gives the full variable domain: DSGVTQTPKHLITATGQRVTLRCSPRSGDLSVYWYQQSLDQGLQFLIQYYNGEERAKGNILERFSAQQFPDLHSELNLSSLELGDSALYFCASSRLDGFTDTQYFGPGTRLTVL.

The V and J genes are TRBV10-3 and TRBJ2-7; D is undetermined. The CDR3 loop spans 11 amino acids. Trimming took 2 bases from V and 7 from J, leaving 6 bases between them. Germline V gene sequence: CDR1 ENHRY, CDR2 SYGVKD. The DNA for the CDR3 is TGTGCCATCAGTGAGGTGTGGGAGCAGTACTTC. Translating gives CAISEVWEQYF.

The chain links TRBV11-2 to TRBJ2-7, with D possibly being TRBD1 (6 bases). Germline loops: CDR1 SGHAT, CDR2 FQNNGV. With 5 bases removed from V and 5 bases from J, the gap between germline ends came to 13 bases. The CDR3 extends over 13 amino acids. Here the CDR3 reads CASSPGTFNEQYF. The CDR3 DNA sequence: TGTGCCAGCAGCCCGGGGACATTTAACGAGCAGTACTTC. Filled out from reference TRBV11-2 and TRBJ2-7, the complete variable domain reads EAGVAQSPRYKIIEKRQSVAFWCNPISGHATLYWYQQILGQGPKLLIQFQNNGVVDDSQLPKDRFSAERLKGVDSTLKIQPAKLEDSAVYLCASSPGTFNEQYFGPGTRLTVT.

This clonotype appeared a few times. The chain links TRBV18 to TRBJ2-7, with D perhaps TRBD2 (6 bases). This CDR3 contains 16 residues. Germline V CDR1 and CDR2: KGHSH, LQKENI. Deletions cut 0 bases from V and 3 bases from J, with 15 bases between. The CDR3, as DNA: TGTGCCAGCTCACCACCGGGGACTCCAAGTGTCTACGAGCAGTACTTC. Protein sequence: CASSPPGTPSVYEQYF. Complete variable domain (other parts from reference TRBV18 and TRBJ2-7): NAGVMQNPRHLVRRRGQEARLRCSPMKGHSHVYWYRQLPEEGLKFMVYLQKENIIDESGMPKERFSAEFPKEGPSILRIQQVVRGDSAAYFCASSPPGTPSVYEQYFGPGTRLTVT.

The sample holds a few counts of this clonotype. The J gene is TRBJ2-2, the V gene TRBV7-2; the match to TRBD2 covers 10 bases. Germline V gene data show CDR1 as SGHTA and CDR2 as FQGNSA. V trimming: 4 bases; J trimming: 1 base; junction bases outside the gene matches: 3. The CDR3 loop spans 16 amino acids. In nucleotides, the CDR3 is TGTGCCAGCAGCTCTTTAGCGGGAGGGAACACCGGGGAGCTGTTTTTT. It encodes CASSSLAGGNTGELFF.

This clonotype showed up just a few times. The rearrangement uses TRBV7-8 and TRBJ2-3, with TRBD2 matching 10 bases. The V and J ends lost 7 bases and 3 bases, in that order; junction bases with no gene match: 10. This CDR3 comprises 16 residues. Germline V CDR1 and CDR2: SGHVS, FQNEAQ. The CDR3 region has the DNA TGTGCCAGCACCCGAGGCAGCGGGAGGGGGACAGATACGCAGTATTTT. Its translation: CASTRGSGRGTDTQYF.